This entry concerns a single TCR beta chain. Its antigen is currently unknown. The CDR3 totals 11 residues. The germline V and J ends were trimmed by 6 bases and 5 bases, with 7 bases remaining between them. Germline V gene sequence: CDR1 MNHNY, CDR2 SVGAGI (reference sequence). The sample originates from a study of cytomegalovirus exposure and HLA in healthy donors. Whole-study results and caveats: There were reportedly fewer N-insertions in an Asian-associated ancestry cluster than the roughly 670-donor mean, in a later analysis.

PCR amplification relied on 60 Vbeta primers (plus 13 Jbeta primers). Data came from immunoSEQ multiplex PCR; TCRdb stores just in-frame clones and leaves some out. The repertoire consists of about 73,000 clones, with roughly four fifths occurring once and the leading ten covering 9.5% to 15%. Whereas donors were nominally healthy upon sampling, unrecorded immune exposures were probable. V is TRBV6-6 and J is TRBJ1-1; the D gene is possibly TRBD1 (5 bases). Sequencing used PBMCs. The source of this sequence is a man between 70 and 80 years old in good health and CMV-seronegative. The CDR3 DNA follows: TGTGCCAGCAGGCGGGGGACTGAAGCTTTCTTT. Its translation: CASRRGTEAFF.